The clone carrying this T cell receptor (beta chain) came up once. The antigen remains undetermined. This entry belongs to a study of cytomegalovirus exposure and HLA in healthy donors. For the study at large: The roughly 110 validation repertoires were reported in a later analysis to have been generated on the same platform as the roughly 670 first-cohort repertoires. Findings and caveats of the study: Researchers counted 180 or so TCR beta chains as cytomegalovirus-associated. A few of the chains that were CMV-associated were confirmed in vitro to be specific for CMV antigens. A subsequent analysis found that TCR clusters from the first cohort also tended to co-occur in the 110 or so validation repertoires, with 90% to 95% of cluster scores above 0.

Only in-frame clones appear in the TCRdb table, and some are missing; sequencing was by immunoSEQ multiplex PCR. This sample has approximately 70,000 clones; 90% to 95% occur once, and the top ten carry roughly 3.2%. In germline, CDR1 is SEHNR, CDR2 FQNEAQ (reference sequence). CDR3 length: 18 residues. The V and J ends lost 5 bases and 6 bases, in that order; junction bases with no gene match: 17. The rearrangement joins TRBV7-9 to TRBJ1-5; 9 bases are a match to TRBD1. The receptor's source is a woman under 30 in good health and CMV-seropositive. What was sequenced was PBMCs. The CDR3 DNA reads TGTGCCAGCAGCAACACTTCGTGGGGACAGGGAATTCCTCAGCCCCAGCATTTT. It translates to CASSNTSWGQGIPQPQHF.